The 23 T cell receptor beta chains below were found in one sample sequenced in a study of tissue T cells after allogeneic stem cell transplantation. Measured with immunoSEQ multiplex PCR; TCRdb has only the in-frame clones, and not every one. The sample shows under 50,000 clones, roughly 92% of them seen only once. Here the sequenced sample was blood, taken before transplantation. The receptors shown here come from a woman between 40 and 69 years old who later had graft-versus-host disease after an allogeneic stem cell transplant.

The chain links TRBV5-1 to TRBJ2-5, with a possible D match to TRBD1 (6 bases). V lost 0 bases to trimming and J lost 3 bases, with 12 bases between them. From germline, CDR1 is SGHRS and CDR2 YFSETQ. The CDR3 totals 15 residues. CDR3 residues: CASSLDDWTEETQYF. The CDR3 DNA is TGCGCCAGCAGCTTGGATGATTGGACAGAAGAGACCCAGTACTTC.

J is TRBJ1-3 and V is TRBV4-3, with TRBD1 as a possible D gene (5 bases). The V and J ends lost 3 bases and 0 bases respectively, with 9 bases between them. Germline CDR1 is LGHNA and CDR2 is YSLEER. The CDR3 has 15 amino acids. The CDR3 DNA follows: TGCGCCAGCAGCCAGGCTGACAGCTCTGGAAACACCATATATTTT. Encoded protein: CASSQADSSGNTIYF.

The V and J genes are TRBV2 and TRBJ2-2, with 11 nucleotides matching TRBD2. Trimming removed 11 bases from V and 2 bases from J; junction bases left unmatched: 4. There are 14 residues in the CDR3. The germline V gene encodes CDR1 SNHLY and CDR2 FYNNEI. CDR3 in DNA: TGTGCCGTGCGACTAGCGGGAAACACCGGGGAGCTGTTTTTT. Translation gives CAVRLAGNTGELFF.

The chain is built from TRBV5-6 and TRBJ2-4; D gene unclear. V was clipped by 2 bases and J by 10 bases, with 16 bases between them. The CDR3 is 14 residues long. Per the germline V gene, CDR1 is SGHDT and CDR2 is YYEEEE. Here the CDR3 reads CASSLRWPVNIQYF. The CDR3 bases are TGTGCCAGCAGCTTAAGGTGGCCGGTTAATATTCAGTACTTC.

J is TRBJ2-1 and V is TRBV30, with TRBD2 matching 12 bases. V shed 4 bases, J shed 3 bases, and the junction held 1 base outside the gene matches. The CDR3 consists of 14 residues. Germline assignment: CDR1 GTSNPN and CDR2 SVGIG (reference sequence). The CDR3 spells CAWTSGRGYNEQFF. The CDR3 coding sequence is TGTGCCTGGACTAGCGGGAGGGGCTACAATGAGCAGTTCTTC.

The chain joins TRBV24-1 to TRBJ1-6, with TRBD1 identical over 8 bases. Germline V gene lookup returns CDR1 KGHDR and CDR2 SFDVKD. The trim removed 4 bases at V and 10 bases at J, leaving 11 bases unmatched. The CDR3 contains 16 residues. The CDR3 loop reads CATSDHQGQGQSPLHF. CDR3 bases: TGTGCCACCAGTGACCACCAAGGACAGGGACAATCACCCCTCCACTTT.

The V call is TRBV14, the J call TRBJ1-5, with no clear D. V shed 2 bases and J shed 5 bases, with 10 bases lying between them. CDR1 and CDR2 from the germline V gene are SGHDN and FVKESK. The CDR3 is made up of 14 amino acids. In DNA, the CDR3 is TGTGCCAGCAGCCAATGGGGAGATGATCAGCCCCAGCATTTT. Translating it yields CASSQWGDDQPQHF.

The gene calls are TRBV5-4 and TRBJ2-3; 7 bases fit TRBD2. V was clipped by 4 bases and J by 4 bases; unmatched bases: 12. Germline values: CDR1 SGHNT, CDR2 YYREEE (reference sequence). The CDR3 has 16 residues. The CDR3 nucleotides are TGTGCCAGCAGCGCGGGACTACCGGGCCGTTCAGATACGCAGTATTTT. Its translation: CASSAGLPGRSDTQYF.

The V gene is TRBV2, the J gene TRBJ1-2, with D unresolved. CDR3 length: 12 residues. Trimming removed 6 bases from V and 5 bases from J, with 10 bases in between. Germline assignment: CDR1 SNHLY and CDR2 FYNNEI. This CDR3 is CASSNSLYGYTF. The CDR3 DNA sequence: TGTGCCAGCAGCAACTCCTTATATGGCTACACCTTC.

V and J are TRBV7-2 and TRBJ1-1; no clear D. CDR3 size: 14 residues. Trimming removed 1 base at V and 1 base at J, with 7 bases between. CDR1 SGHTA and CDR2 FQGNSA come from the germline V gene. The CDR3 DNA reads TGTGCCAGCAGCTTAGTGGCAGCGAACACTGAAGCTTTCTTT. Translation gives CASSLVAANTEAFF. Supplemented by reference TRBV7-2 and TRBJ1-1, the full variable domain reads GAGVSQSPSNKVTEKGKDVELRCDPISGHTALYWYRQSLGQGLEFLIYFQGNSAPDKSGLPSDRFSAERTGGSVSTLTIQRTQQEDSAVYLCASSLVAANTEAFFGQGTRLTVV.

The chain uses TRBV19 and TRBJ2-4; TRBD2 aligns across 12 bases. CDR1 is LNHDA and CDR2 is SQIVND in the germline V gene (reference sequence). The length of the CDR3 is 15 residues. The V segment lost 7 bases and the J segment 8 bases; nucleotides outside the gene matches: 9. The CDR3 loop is CASTQTSGRGDIQYF. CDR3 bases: TGTGCCAGTACCCAGACTAGCGGGAGAGGGGACATTCAGTACTTC.

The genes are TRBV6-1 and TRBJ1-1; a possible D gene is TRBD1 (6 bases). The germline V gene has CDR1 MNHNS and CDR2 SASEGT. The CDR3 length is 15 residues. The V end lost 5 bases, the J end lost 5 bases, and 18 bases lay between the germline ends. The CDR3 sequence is CASSRTGNPRTEAFF. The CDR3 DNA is TGTGCCAGCAGTCGCACAGGGAATCCCCGGACTGAAGCTTTCTTT.

CDR3 region: CASSEAQGRQPQHF. CDR3 sequence (DNA): TGTGCCAGCAGTGAAGCGCAAGGGCGACAGCCCCAGCATTTT. The chain carries TRBV6-1 and TRBJ1-5; D unclear. Germline V CDR1 and CDR2: MNHNS, SASEGT. V was trimmed by 0 bases and J by 7 bases, leaving 10 bases between them. The CDR3 has 14 residues.

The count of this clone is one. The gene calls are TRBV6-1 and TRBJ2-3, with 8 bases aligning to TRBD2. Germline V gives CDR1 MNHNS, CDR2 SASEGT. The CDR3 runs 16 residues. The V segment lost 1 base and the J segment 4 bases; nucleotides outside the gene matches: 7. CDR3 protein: CASSEGLAGTPDTQYF. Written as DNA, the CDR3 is TGTGCCAGCAGTGAAGGTTTAGCGGGAACACCAGATACGCAGTATTTT.

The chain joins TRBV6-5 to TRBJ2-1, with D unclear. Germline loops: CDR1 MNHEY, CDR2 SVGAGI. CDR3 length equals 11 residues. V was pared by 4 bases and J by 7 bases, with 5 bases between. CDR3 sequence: CASSSLNEQFF. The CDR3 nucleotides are TGTGCCAGCAGTTCCCTAAATGAGCAGTTCTTC.

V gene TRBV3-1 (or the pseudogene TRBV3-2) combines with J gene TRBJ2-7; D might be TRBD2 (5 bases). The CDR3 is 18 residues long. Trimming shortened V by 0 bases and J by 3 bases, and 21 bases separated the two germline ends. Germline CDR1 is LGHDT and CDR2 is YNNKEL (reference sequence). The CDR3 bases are TGTGCCAGCAGCCAAGATATAATTGGAGCGGAGAGGAGCTACGAGCAGTACTTC. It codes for CASSQDIIGAERSYEQYF.

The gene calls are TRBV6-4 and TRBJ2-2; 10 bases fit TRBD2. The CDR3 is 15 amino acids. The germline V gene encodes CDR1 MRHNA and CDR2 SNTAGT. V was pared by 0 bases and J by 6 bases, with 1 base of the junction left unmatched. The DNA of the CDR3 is TGTGCCAGCAGTGACTCAGCGGGAGGGCCCGGGGAGCTGTTTTTT. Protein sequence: CASSDSAGGPGELFF.

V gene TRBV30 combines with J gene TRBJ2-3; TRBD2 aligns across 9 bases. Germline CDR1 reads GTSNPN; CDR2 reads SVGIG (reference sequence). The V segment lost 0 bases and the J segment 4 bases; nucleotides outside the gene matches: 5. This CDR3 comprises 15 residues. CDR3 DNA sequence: TGTGCCTGGAGTGTCCATAGCGGGAGCGCAGATACGCAGTATTTT. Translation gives CAWSVHSGSADTQYF.

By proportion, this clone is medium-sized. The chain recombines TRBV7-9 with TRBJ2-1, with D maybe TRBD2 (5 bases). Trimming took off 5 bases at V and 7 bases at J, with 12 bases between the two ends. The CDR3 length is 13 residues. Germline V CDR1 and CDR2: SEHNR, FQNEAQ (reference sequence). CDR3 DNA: TGTGCCAGCAGCCCTAGGTCGGGAAATGAGCAGTTCTTC. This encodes CASSPRSGNEQFF.

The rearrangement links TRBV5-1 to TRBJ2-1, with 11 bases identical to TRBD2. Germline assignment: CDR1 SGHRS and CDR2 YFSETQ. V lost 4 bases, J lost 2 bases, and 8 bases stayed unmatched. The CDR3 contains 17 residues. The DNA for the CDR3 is TGCGCCAGCAGCCAGAAGACTAGCGGGGAGGCCTACAATGAGCAGTTCTTC. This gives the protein CASSQKTSGEAYNEQFF.

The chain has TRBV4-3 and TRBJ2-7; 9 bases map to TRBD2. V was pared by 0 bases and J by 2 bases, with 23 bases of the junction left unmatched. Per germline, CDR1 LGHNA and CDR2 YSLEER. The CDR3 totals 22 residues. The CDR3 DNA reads TGCGCCAGCAGCCAAGAAGTCGTTACAGGGCTCAGGGGTAGCGGGGGCACCTACGAGCAGTACTTC. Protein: CASSQEVVTGLRGSGGTYEQYF.

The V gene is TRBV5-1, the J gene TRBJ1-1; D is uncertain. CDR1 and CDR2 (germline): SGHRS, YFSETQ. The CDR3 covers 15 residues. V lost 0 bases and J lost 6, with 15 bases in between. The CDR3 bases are TGCGCCAGCAGCTTGGAGTTGATGTCTGGGTCTGAAGCTTTCTTT. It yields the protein CASSLELMSGSEAFF.

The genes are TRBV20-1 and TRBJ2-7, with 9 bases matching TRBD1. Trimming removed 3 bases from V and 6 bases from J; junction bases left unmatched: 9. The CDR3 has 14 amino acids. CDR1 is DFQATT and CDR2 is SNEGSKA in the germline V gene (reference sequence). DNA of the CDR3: TGCAGTGCTAGTTCCGGGACAGGGCAACCCGAGCAGTACTTC. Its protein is CSASSGTGQPEQYF.